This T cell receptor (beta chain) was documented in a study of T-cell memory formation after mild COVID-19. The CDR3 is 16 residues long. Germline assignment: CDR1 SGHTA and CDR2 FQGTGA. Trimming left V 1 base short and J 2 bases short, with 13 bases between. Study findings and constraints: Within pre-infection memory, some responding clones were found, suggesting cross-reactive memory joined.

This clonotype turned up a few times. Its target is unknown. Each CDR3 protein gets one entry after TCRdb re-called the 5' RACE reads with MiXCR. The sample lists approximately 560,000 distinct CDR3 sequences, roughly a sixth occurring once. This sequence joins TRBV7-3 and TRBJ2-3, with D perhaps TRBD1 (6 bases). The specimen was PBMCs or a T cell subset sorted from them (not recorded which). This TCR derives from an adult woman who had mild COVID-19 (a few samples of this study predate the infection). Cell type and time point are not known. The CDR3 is CASSLRGGQLTDTQYF. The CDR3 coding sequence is TGTGCCAGCAGCTTAAGGGGCGGACAGCTCACAGATACGCAGTATTTT.